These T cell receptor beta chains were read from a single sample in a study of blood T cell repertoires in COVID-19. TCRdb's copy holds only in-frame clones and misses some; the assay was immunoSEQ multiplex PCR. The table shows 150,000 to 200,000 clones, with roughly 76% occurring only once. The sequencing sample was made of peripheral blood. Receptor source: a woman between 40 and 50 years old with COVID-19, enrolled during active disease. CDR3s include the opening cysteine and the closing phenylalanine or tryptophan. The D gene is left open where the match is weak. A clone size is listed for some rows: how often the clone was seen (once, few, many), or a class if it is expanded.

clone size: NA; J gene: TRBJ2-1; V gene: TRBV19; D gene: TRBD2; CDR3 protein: CASSSWTSTNNEQFF; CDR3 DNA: TGTGCCAGTAGTTCATGGACTAGCACCAACAATGAGCAGTTCTTC
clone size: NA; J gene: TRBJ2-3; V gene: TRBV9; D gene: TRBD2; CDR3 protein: CASSVLAGEDTQYF; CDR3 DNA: TGTGCCAGCAGCGTACTAGCGGGAGAAGATACGCAGTATTTT
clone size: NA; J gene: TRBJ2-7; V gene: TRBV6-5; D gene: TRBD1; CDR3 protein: CASRTGAEQYF; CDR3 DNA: TGTGCCAGTAGGACAGGGGCCGAGCAGTACTTC
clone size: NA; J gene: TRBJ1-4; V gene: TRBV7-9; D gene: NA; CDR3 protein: CASSLAIRRGANEKLFF; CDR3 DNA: TGTGCCAGCAGCTTAGCGATTAGGCGGGGGGCTAATGAAAAACTGTTTTTT
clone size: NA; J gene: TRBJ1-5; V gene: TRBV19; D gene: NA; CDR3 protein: CASDSLYSNQPQHF; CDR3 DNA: TGTGCCAGTGATAGTCTATATAGCAATCAGCCCCAGCATTTT
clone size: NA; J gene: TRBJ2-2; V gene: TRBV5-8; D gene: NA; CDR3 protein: CASSFITQNTGELFF; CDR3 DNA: TGTGCCAGCAGCTTTATCACTCAAAACACCGGGGAGCTGTTTTTT
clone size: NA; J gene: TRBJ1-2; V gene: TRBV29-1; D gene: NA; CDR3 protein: CSVVQGYGYTF; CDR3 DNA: TGCAGCGTTGTACAGGGATATGGCTACACCTTC
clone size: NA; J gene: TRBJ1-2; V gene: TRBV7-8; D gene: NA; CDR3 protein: CASSPTTGWNYGYTF; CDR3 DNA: TGTGCCAGCAGCCCTACTACAGGGTGGAACTATGGCTACACCTTC
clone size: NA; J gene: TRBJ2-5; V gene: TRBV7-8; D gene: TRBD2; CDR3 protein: CASTPIVRGGVETQYF; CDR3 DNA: TGTGCCAGCACCCCGATTGTGCGGGGGGGCGTTGAGACCCAGTACTTC
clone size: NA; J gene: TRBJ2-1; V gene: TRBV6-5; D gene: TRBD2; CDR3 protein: CASSYSGGRSDEQFF; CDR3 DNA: TGTGCCAGCAGTTACTCCGGCGGGAGATCCGATGAGCAGTTCTTC
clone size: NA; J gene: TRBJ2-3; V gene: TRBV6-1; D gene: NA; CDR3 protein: CASSSGTTNTDTQYF; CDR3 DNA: TGTGCCAGCAGTTCCGGGACAACGAACACAGATACGCAGTATTTT
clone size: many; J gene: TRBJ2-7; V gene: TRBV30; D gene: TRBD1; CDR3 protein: CAWSVGTVTAYEQYF; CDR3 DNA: TGTGCCTGGAGTGTGGGGACAGTTACGGCCTACGAGCAGTACTTC
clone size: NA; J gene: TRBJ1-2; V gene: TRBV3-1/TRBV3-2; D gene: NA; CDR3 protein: CASSGDQGDGYTF; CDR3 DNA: TGTGCCAGCAGCGGAGATCAAGGGGATGGCTACACCTTC
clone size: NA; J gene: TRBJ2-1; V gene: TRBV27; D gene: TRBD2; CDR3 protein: CASSFASGSYNEQFF; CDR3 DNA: TGTGCCAGCAGTTTTGCCAGCGGGAGTTACAATGAGCAGTTCTTC
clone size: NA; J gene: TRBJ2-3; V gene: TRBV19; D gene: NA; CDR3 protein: CASSTYTDTQYF; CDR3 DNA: TGTGCCAGTAGTACGTACACAGATACGCAGTATTTT
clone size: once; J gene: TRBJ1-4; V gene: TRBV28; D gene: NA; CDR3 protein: CASSLEGEKLFF; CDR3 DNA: TGTGCCAGCAGTTTAGAGGGTGAAAAACTGTTTTTT
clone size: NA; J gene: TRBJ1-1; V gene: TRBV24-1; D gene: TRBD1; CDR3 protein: CATSDFDREDWRRMNTEAFF; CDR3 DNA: TGTGCCACCAGTGATTTTGACAGGGAGGATTGGCGGAGGATGAACACTGAAGCTTTCTTT
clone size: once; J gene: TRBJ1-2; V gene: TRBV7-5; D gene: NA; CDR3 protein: CVRSLVGGGYTF; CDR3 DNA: TGTGTCAGAAGCTTAGTAGGGGGTGGCTACACCTTC
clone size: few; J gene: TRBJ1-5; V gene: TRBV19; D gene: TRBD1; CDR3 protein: CASKDRGSNQPQHF; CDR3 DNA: TGTGCCAGTAAGGACAGGGGAAGCAATCAGCCCCAGCATTTT
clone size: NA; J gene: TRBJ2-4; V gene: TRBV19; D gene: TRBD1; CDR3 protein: CASSSWDRGRLIAKNIQYF; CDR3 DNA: TGTGCCAGTAGTAGTTGGGACAGGGGGCGCCTCATAGCCAAAAACATTCAGTACTTC
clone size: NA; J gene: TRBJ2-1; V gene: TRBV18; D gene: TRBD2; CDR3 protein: CASFPGGANEQFF; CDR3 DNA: TGTGCCAGCTTCCCGGGGGGGGCGAATGAGCAGTTCTTC
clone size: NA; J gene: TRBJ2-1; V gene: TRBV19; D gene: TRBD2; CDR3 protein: CASRVRRGDNEQFF; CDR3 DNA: TGTGCCAGTAGGGTTCGGCGGGGGGACAATGAGCAGTTCTTC
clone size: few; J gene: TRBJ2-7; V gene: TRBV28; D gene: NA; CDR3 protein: CASIGQRAYEQYF; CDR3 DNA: TGTGCCAGCATAGGACAGAGAGCCTACGAGCAGTACTTC
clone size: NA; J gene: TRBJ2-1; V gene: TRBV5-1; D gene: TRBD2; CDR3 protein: CASSLGPSGISYNEQFF; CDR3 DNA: TGCGCCAGCAGCTTGGGTCCCAGCGGGATATCATACAATGAGCAGTTCTTC
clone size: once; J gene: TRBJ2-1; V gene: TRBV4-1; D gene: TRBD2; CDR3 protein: CASSQASSGSFDEQFF; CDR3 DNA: TGCGCCAGCAGCCAGGCCTCTAGCGGGAGTTTCGATGAGCAGTTCTTC
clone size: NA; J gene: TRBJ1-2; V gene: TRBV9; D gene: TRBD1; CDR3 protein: CASSASGVFQGQDGYTF; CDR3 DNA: TGTGCCAGCAGCGCCTCGGGGGTGTTTCAGGGACAGGATGGCTACACCTTC
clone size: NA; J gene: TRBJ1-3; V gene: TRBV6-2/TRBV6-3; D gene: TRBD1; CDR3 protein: CASSYADRTAGNTIYF; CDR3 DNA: TGTGCCAGCAGTTACGCGGACAGGACCGCTGGAAACACCATATATTTT
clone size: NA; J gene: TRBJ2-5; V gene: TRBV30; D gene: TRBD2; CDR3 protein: CAWSRGVGQETQYF; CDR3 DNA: TGTGCCTGGAGCCGGGGGGTAGGGCAAGAGACCCAGTACTTC
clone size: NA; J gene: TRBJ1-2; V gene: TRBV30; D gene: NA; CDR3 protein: CAWSVSRLDYTF; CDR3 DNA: TGTGCCTGGAGTGTATCCAGGTTAGACTACACCTTC
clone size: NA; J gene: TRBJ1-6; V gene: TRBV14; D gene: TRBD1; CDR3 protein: CASSLTGGDSPLHF; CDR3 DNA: TGTGCCAGCAGCCTAACAGGGGGAGATTCACCCCTCCACTTT
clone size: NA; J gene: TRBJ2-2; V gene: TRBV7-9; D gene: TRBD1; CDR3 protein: CASRSRPDRGDTGELFF; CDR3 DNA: TGTGCCAGCAGGTCCCGTCCTGACAGGGGGGACACCGGGGAGCTGTTTTTT
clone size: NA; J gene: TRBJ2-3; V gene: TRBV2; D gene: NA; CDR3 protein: CASSVQGFGTDTQYF; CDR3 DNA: TGTGCCAGCAGCGTCCAGGGGTTTGGCACAGATACGCAGTATTTT
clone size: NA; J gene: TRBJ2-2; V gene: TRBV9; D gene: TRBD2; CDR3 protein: CASSGGLAGNTGELFF; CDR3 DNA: TGTGCCAGCAGCGGGGGACTAGCGGGGAACACCGGGGAGCTGTTTTTT
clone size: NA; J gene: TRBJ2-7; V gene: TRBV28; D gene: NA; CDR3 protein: CASRFDRTKGGEQYF; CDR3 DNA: TGTGCCAGCAGATTTGACAGGACAAAAGGAGGCGAGCAGTACTTC
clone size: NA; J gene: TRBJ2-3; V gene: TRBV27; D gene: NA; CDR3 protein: CASSLNLGRRTDTQYF; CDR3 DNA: TGTGCCAGCAGTTTAAACCTCGGGAGACGCACAGATACGCAGTATTTT
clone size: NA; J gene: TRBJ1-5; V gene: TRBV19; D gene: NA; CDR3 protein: CASSIDTSAASNQPQHF; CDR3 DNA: TGTGCCAGTAGTATAGATACGAGTGCGGCAAGCAATCAGCCCCAGCATTTT
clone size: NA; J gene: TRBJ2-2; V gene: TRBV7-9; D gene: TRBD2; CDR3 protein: CASSPRLAEPRNTGELFF; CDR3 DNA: TGTGCCAGCAGCCCACGACTAGCGGAGCCTCGTAACACCGGGGAGCTGTTTTTT
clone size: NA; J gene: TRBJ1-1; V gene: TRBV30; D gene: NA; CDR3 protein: CAWSVEGRTRAFF; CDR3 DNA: TGTGCCTGGAGTGTAGAGGGTCGGACGCGAGCTTTCTTT
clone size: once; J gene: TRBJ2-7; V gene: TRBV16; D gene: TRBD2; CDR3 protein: CASSAGGSGSRPYEQYF; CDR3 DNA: TGTGCCAGCAGCGCTGGAGGCAGCGGGAGTCGGCCCTACGAGCAGTACTTC
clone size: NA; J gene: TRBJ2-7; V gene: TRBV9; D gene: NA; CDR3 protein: CASSADSLEQYF; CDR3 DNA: TGTGCCAGCAGCGCAGACAGCCTCGAGCAGTACTTC
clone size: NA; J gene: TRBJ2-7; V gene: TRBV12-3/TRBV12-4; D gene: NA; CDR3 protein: CASSLGREQYF; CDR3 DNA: TGTGCCAGCAGTTTAGGTCGCGAGCAGTACTTC
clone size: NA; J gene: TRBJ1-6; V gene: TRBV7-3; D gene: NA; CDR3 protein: CASSSDGAGILHF; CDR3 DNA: TGTGCCAGCAGTTCCGATGGGGCGGGAATTCTCCACTTT
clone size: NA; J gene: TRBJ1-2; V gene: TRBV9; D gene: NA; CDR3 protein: CASSPQGRTTFYGYTF; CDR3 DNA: TGTGCCAGCAGCCCGCAGGGCAGAACAACCTTCTATGGCTACACCTTC
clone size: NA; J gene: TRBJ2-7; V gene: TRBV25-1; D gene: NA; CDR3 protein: CASGGYSEQYF; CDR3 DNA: TGTGCCAGCGGCGGATACTCCGAGCAGTACTTC
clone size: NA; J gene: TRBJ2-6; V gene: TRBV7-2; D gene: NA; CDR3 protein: CASSRIRGTLSGANVLTF; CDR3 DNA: TGTGCCAGCAGCCGGATAAGGGGGACCCTCTCTGGGGCCAACGTCCTGACTTTC
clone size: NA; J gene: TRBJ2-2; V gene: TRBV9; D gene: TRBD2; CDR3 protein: CASNGGLPNPTGELFF; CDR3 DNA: TGTGCCAGCAACGGGGGACTACCAAACCCCACCGGGGAGCTGTTTTTT
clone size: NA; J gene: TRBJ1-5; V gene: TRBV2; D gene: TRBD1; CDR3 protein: CASSGGTGAQPQHF; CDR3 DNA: TGTGCCAGCAGTGGTGGGACAGGGGCTCAGCCCCAGCATTTT
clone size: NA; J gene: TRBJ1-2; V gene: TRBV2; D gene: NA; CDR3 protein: CASSESPGPVHGYTF; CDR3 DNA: TGTGCCAGCAGTGAATCACCGGGTCCCGTGCATGGCTACACCTTC
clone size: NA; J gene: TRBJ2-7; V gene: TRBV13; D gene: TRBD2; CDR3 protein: CASSLSGETSYEQYF; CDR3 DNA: TGTGCCAGCAGCTTAAGCGGGGAGACCTCCTACGAGCAGTACTTC
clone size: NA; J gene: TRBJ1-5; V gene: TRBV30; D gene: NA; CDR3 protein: CAWRSQGEPQHF; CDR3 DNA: TGTGCCTGGAGATCTCAAGGGGAGCCCCAGCATTTT
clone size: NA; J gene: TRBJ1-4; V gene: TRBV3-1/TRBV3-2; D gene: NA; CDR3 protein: CASSQGMQGSEKLFF; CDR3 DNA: TGTGCCAGCAGCCAAGGCATGCAGGGTAGTGAAAAACTGTTTTTT
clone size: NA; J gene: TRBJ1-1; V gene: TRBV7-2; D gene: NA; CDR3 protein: CASSLSRVNTEAFF; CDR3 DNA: TGTGCCAGCAGCTTATCTCGGGTGAACACTGAAGCTTTCTTT
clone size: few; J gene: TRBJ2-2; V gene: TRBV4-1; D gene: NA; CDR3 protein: CASSQDRGFTGELFF; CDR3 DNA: TGCGCCAGCAGCCAAGATCGGGGTTTCACCGGGGAGCTGTTTTTT